In this sample, the clone carrying this T cell receptor (beta chain) turned up a few times. Its matching antigen is unknown. A 5'RACE reaction primed in the constant segment made cDNA libraries of TCR alpha and TCR beta, and these carried sample barcodes and UMIs. TCRdb ran MiXCR on the 5' RACE reads and lists one entry per CDR3 protein. The sample has about 360,000 distinct CDR3 sequences, roughly 14% seen once. This specimen comes from a study of T-cell memory formation after mild COVID-19. Notes on the study in general: Prior to infection, memory already included some responding clones, suggesting cross-reactive memory joined.

The sequence derives from a man in his late teens or twenties who had mild COVID-19 (a few samples of this study predate the infection). Cell type and time point are not known. What was sequenced was PBMCs or a T cell subset sorted from them (not recorded which).

This chain's CDR3 is CASSLMGSPPIPRAFF. Here the CDR3 DNA reads TGTGCCAGCAGCCTCATGGGCAGCCCCCCTATCCCCCGAGCTTTCTTT. The V gene is TRBV7-9, the J gene TRBJ1-1; D remains unclear. Germline V gene data show CDR1 as SEHNR and CDR2 as FQNEAQ (reference sequence). Trimming shortened V by 5 bases and J by 10 bases, and 26 bases separated the two germline ends. The CDR3 consists of 16 residues.